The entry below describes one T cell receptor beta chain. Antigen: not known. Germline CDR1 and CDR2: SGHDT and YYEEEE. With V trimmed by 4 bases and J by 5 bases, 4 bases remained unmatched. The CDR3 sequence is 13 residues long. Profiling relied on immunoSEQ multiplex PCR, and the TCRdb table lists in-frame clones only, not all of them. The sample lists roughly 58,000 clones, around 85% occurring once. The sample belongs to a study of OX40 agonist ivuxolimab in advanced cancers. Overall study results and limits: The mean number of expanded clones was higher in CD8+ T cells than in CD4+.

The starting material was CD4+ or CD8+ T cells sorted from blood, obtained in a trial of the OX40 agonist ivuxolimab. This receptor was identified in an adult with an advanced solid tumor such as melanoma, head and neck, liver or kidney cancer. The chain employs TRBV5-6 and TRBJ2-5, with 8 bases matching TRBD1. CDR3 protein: CASSRQGTETQYF. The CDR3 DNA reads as TGTGCCAGCAGCCGACAGGGGACGGAGACCCAGTACTTC.